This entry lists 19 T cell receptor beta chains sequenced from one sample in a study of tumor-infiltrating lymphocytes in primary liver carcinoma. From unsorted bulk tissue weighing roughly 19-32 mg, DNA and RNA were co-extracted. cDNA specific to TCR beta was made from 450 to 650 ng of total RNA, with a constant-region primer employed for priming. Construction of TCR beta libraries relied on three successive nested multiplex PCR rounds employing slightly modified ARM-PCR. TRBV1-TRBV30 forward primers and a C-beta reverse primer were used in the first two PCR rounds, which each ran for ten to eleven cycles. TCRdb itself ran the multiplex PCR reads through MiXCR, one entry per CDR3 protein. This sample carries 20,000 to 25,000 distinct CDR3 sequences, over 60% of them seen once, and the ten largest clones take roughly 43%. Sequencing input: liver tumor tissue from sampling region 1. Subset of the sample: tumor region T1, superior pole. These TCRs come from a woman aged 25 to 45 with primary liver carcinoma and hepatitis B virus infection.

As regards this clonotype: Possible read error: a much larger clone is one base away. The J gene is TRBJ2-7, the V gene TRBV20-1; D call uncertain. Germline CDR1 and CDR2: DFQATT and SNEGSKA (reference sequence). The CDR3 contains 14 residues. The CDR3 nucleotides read TGCAGTGCTAGAGCCCCGGGCTGGATCTACGTGCAGTACTTC. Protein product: CSARAPGWIYVQYF.

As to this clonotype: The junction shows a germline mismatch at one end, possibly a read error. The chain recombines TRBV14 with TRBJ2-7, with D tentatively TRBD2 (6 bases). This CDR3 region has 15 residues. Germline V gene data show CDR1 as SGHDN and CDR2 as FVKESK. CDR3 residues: CASNRAAGTDYEQCF. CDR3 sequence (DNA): TGTGCCAGCAACCGGGCGGCGGGGACCGACTACGAGCAGTGCTTC.

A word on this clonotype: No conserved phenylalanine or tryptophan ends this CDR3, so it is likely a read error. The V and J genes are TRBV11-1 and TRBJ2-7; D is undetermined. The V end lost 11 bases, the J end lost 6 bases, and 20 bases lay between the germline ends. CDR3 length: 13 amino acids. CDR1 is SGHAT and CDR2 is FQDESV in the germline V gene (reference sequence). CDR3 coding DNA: TGTGCCGGTAGCTTAGGATACCTTCTCGAGCAGTACTAC. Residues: CAGSLGYLLEQYY.

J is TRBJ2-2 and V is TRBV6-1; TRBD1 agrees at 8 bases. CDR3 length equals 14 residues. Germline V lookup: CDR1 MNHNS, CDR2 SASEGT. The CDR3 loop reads CSISTGGSTGELFF. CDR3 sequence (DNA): TGTTCCATCAGTACAGGGGGTAGCACCGGGGAGCTGTTTTTT.

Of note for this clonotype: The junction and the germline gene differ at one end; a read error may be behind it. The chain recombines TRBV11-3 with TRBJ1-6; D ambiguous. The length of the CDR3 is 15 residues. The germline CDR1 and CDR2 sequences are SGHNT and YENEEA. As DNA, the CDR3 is TGTGCTAGCATCTTTAAATGGAGCTATAATTCACCCCTCCACTTT. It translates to CASIFKWSYNSPLHF.

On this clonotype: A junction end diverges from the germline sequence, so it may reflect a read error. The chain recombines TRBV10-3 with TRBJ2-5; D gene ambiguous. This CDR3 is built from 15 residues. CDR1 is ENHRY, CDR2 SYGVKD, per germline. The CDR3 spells CVIRESASRQETQYF. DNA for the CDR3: TGCGTCATCAGAGAGTCGGCTTCCAGACAAGAGACCCAGTACTTC.

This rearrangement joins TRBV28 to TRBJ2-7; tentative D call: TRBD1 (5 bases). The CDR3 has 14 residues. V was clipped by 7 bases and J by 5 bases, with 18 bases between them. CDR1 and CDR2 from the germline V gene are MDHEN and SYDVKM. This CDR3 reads CASKTRTGCNEQYF. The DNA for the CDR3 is TGTGCCAGCAAGACCCGTACAGGATGCAACGAGCAGTACTTC.

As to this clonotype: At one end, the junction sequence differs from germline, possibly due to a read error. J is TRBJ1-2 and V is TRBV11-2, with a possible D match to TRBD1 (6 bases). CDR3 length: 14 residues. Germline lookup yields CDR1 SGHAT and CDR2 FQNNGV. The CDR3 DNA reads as TGTGGCAGCAGAGAGAGGGACACCACCTATGGTTACACCTTC. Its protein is CGSRERDTTYGYTF.

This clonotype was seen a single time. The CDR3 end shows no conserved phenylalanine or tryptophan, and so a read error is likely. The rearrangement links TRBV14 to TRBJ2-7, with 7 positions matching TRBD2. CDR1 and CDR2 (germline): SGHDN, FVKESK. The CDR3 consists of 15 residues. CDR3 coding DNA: TGTGTCAGCAGCCAGGCAGCGGGGACTGACTACGAGCAGTACATC. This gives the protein CVSSQAAGTDYEQYI.

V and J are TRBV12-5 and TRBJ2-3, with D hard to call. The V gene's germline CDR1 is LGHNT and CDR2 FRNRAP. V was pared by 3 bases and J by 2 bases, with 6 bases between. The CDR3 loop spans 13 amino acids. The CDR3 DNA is TGTGCTAGTGGTTTTGGTTCCACAGATACGCAGTATTTT. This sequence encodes CASGFGSTDTQYF. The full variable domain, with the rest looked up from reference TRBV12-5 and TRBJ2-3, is DARVTQTPRHKVTEMGQEVTMRCQPILGHNTVFWYRQTMMQGLELLAYFRNRAPLDDSGMPKDRFSAEMPDATLATLKIQPSEPRDSAVYFCASGFGSTDTQYFGPGTRLTVL.

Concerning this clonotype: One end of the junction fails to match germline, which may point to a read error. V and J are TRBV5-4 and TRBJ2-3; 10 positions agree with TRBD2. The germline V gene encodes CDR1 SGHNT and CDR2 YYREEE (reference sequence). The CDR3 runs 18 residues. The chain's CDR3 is CVSSNPAASGSRTNTEYF. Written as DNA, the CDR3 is TGTGTCAGTAGTAACCCGGCGGCTAGCGGGAGTCGGACAAATACGGAGTATTTT.

The CDR3 sequence: CASSTPLAGRYNEQFF. The CDR3 bases are TGTGCCAGTAGCACCCCTCTAGCGGGAAGATACAATGAGCAGTTCTTC. The chain recombines TRBV11-2 with TRBJ2-1, with 9 bases lining up with TRBD2. This CDR3 has 16 residues. The germline CDR1 and CDR2 sequences are SGHAT and FQNNGV. Losses at the gene ends were 9 bases for V and 4 bases for J; bases not matched to a gene: 13.

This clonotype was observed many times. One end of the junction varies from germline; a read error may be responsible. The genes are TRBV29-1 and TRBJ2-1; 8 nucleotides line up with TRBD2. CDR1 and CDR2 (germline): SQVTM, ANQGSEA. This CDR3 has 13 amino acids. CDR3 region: CSVDGTRDNEQSF. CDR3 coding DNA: TGCAGCGTTGACGGGACTAGAGACAATGAGCAGTCTTTC.

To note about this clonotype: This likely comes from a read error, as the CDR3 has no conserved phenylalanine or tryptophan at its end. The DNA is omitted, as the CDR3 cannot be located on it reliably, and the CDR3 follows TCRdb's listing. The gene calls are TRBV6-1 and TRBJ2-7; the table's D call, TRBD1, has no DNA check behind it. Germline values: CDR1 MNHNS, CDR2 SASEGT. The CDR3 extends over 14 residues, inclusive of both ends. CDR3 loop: CASGDGTGGYEEYI.

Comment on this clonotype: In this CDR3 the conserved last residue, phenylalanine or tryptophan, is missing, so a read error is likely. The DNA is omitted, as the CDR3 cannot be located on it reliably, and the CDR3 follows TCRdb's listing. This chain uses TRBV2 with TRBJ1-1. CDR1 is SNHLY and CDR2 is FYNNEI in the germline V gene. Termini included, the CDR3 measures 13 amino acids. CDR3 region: CTSRDQANTEAFL.

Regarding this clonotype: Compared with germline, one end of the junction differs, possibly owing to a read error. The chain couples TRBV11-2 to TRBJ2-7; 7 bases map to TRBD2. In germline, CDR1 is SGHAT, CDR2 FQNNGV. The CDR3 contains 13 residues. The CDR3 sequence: CASKIAGDHEQYF. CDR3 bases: TGTGCCAGCAAGATTGCGGGGGACCACGAGCAGTATTTC.

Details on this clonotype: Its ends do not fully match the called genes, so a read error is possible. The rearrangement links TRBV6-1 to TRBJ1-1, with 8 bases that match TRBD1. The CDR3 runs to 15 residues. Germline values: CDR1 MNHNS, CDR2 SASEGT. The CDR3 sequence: CASDIWTGTNTEAFF. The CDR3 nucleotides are TGTGCCAGCGATATTTGGACAGGGACGAACACTGAGGCTTTCTTT.

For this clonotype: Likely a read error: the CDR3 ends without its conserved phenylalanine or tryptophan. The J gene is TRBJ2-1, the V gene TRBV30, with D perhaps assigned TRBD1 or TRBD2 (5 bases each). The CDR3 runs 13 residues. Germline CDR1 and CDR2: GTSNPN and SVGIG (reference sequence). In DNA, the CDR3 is TGTGCTAAGGGGACGCCAGCCTACAATGAGCAGTTCTCC. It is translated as CAKGTPAYNEQFS.

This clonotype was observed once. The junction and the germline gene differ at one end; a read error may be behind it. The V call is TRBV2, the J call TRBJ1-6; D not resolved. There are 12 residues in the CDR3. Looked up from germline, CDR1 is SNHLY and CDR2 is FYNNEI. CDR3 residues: CASCRPNSPLHF. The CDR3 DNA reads TGTGCCAGCTGTCGACCTAATTCACCCCTTCACTTT. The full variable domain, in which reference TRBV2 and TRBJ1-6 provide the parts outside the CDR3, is EPEVTQTPSHQVTQMGQEVILRCVPISNHLYFYWYRQILGQKVEFLVSFYNNEISEKSEIFDDQFSVERPDGSNFTLKIRSTKLEDSAMYFCASCRPNSPLHFGNGTRLTVT.